These 10 T cell receptor beta chains came from one sample sequenced in a study of control samples from healthy donors and cancer patients. Sequencing used immunoSEQ multiplex PCR; TCRdb keeps in-frame clones, though not all of them. The repertoire holds under 50,000 clones, with about 90% as singletons. The sequenced material came from PBMCs. The receptors come from a woman aged 60 to 75 with lung cancer.

CDR3 in amino acids: CASSEPGLAVNEQFF. The CDR3 DNA is TGTGCCAGCAGCGAACCGGGACTAGCTGTCAATGAGCAGTTCTTC. The genes are TRBV3-1 (or the pseudogene TRBV3-2) and TRBJ2-1, with TRBD2 matching over 9 bases. Trimming cost V 5 bases and J 6 bases; bases outside gene matches: 8. The CDR3 runs 15 residues. Per germline, CDR1 LGHDT and CDR2 YNNKEL (reference sequence).

The chain is built from TRBV30 and TRBJ2-3; D is ambiguous. The length of the CDR3 is 13 residues. With 2 bases removed from V and 0 bases from J, the gap between germline ends came to 6 bases. Germline CDR1 GTSNPN, CDR2 SVGIG (reference sequence). CDR3 bases: TGTGCCTGGAGTATCCAAAGCACAGATACGCAGTATTTT. Translation: CAWSIQSTDTQYF.

The chain links TRBV25-1 to TRBJ1-1; no clear D. The CDR3 has 16 residues. Trimming took off 4 bases at V and 0 bases at J, with 15 bases between the two ends. Germline V gene data show CDR1 as MGHDK and CDR2 as SYGVNS. CDR3: CASSVAGGSLNTEAFF. The DNA of the CDR3 is TGTGCCAGCAGTGTGGCGGGAGGGAGTCTGAACACTGAAGCTTTCTTT. Using reference TRBV25-1 and TRBJ1-1 for the parts outside the CDR3, the full variable domain is EADIYQTPRYLVIGTGKKITLECSQTMGHDKMYWYQQDPGMELHLIHYSYGVNSTEKGDLSSESTVSRIRTEHFPLTLESARPSHTSQYLCASSVAGGSLNTEAFFGQGTRLTVV.

This sequence joins TRBV18 and TRBJ1-1; possible D gene TRBD1, 6 bases. Germline V lookup: CDR1 KGHSH, CDR2 LQKENI. V shed 0 bases and J shed 1 base, with 6 bases lying between them. The CDR3 runs to 14 residues. Here the CDR3 reads CASSPPRGNTEAFF. For the CDR3, the DNA is TGTGCCAGCTCACCACCCAGGGGGAACACTGAAGCTTTCTTT.

V and J are TRBV12-3 or TRBV12-4 and TRBJ1-1, with TRBD1 as a possible D gene (5 bases). Trimming removed 3 bases from V and 1 base from J, with 6 bases in between. The CDR3 extends over 13 amino acids. In nucleotides, the CDR3 is TGTGCCAGCAGTTTTGGACAGAACACTGAAGCTTTCTTT. Residues: CASSFGQNTEAFF.

Relative to its sample, this clone is medium-sized. The CDR3 here is CASSELRDLGPYNEQFF. CDR3 nucleotides: TGTGCCAGCAGCGAGCTAAGGGACCTAGGACCGTACAATGAGCAGTTCTTC. The V and J genes are TRBV9 and TRBJ2-1; either TRBD1 or TRBD2 may supply D (5 bases each). This CDR3 has 17 residues. V gave up 3 bases and J gave up 4 bases, with 20 bases separating them. CDR1 SGDLS and CDR2 YYNGEE come from the germline V gene. Supplemented by reference TRBV9 and TRBJ2-1, the full variable domain reads DSGVTQTPKHLITATGQRVTLRCSPRSGDLSVYWYQQSLDQGLQFLIQYYNGEERAKGNILERFSAQQFPDLHSELNLSSLELGDSALYFCASSELRDLGPYNEQFFGPGTRLTVL.

The gene calls are TRBV11-3 and TRBJ2-7; a possible D gene is TRBD1 (5 bases). The CDR3 sequence is 16 residues long. V was shortened by 1 base and J by 2 bases, with 15 bases between the two germline ends. Germline CDR1 reads SGHNT; CDR2 reads YENEEA. CDR3: CASSLVESQVPYEQYF. CDR3 bases: TGTGCCAGCAGCTTAGTAGAGTCACAGGTGCCCTACGAGCAGTACTTC.

The chain joins TRBV25-1 to TRBJ1-5; D gene ambiguous. Trimming stripped 2 bases from V and 3 bases from J, with 5 bases between. This CDR3 spans 13 amino acids. CDR1 and CDR2 (germline): MGHDK, SYGVNS. The CDR3 DNA sequence: TGTGCCAGCAGTGAAAGGAACAATCAGCCCCAGCATTTT. Protein product: CASSERNNQPQHF.

The rearrangement joins TRBV5-1 to TRBJ2-3, with 11 bases matching TRBD2. The junction had 9 bases not matched to a gene; V was cut back by 5 bases and J by 1 base. There are 17 residues in the CDR3. Per germline, CDR1 SGHRS and CDR2 YFSETQ. CDR3 bases: TGCGCCAGCAGTCGCGGGACTAGCGGTTCCCGCACAGATACGCAGTATTTT. Translated: CASSRGTSGSRTDTQYF.

The V gene is TRBV11-3, the J gene TRBJ2-5, with D possibly called TRBD1 or TRBD2 (6 bases each). CDR1 is SGHNT, CDR2 YENEEA, per germline. Deletions cut 3 bases from V and 5 bases from J, with 16 bases between. The CDR3 runs to 15 residues. The CDR3 bases are TGTGCCAGCAGCTTCAGGAAGGGGGGTATGGAGACCCAGTACTTC. It specifies CASSFRKGGMETQYF.